The source of this T cell receptor beta chain is a study of monozygotic twins with inflammatory bowel disease. Approximately 3,600 ng of total RNA went into each TCR library. Following a re-call of the 5' RACE reads, TCRdb has one entry per CDR3 protein and lacks DNA. Recorded here are approximately 150,000 distinct CDR3 sequences; the top ten clones represent 2.4%. The sample comprised blood. This TCR was recovered from a human donor with ulcerative colitis or Crohn's disease, or a healthy co-twin of an affected twin (not recorded which).

CDR3 region: CASGSSARTDTQYF. The rearrangement uses TRBV7-9 and TRBJ2-3. The CDR3 is made up of 14 amino acids. Per germline, CDR1 SEHNR and CDR2 FQNEAQ (reference sequence).